This T cell receptor (beta chain) appears in the sequencing data of a study of response to subunit inactivated influenza vaccine. The study's findings and limits: Authors suggested each seasonal influenza vaccination recruits few new T cells.

This clonotype was found a few times. Its antigen remains unknown. A single record per CDR3 protein comes from TCRdb applying MiXCR to the RT-PCR reads. The sample includes about 700,000 distinct CDR3 sequences, more than 15% of them seen just once. The CDR3 consists of 15 residues. The germline V gene encodes CDR1 MNHNS and CDR2 SASEGT. Trimming removed 5 bases from V and 3 bases from J; junction bases left unmatched: 5. The source of this sequence is a man aged 45-65 years who received an inactivated influenza vaccine. The chain recombines TRBV6-1 with TRBJ2-2; 8 bases map to TRBD2. The specimen was PBMCs from blood, collected approximately 13 days after vaccination. The CDR3 sequence: CASSHSGVDTGELFF. CDR3 DNA: TGTGCCAGCAGTCATAGCGGGGTGGACACCGGGGAGCTGTTTTTT.